These 10 T cell receptor beta chains share one sample of origin, sequenced in a study of blood T cell repertoires in COVID-19. Assay used: immunoSEQ multiplex PCR; TCRdb lists only in-frame clones, some missing. The sample carries about 400,000 clones, about 87% recorded once. The sequencing input was PBMCs or T cells enriched from blood (not recorded which). The source is a woman in her fifties or sixties who had recovered from COVID-19.

A word on this clone: At one end the junction does not follow the germline gene, possibly because of a read error. CDR3 protein: CASREDSRNEQFF. DNA for the CDR3: TGTGCCAGCAGGGAAGACAGTCGAAATGAGCAGTTCTTC. The chain recombines TRBV2 with TRBJ2-1; D is perhaps TRBD1 (5 bases). Germline assignment: CDR1 SNHLY and CDR2 FYNNEI. The CDR3 extends over 13 amino acids.

This chain links TRBV19 with TRBJ2-2; 7 bases line up with TRBD2. CDR1 is LNHDA, CDR2 SQIVND, per germline (reference sequence). The CDR3 spans 13 residues. Trimming at V came to 6 bases and at J to 4 bases, leaving 2 bases not matched to a gene. In DNA, the CDR3 is TGTGCCAGTAGCCCGGGAGGCACCGGGGAGCTGTTTTTT. This encodes CASSPGGTGELFF.

This chain links TRBV27 with TRBJ1-5; 7 bases line up with TRBD1. Germline CDR1 MNHEY, CDR2 SMNVEV (reference sequence). The junction had 9 bases not matched to a gene; V was cut back by 7 bases and J by 6 bases. There are 14 residues in the CDR3. The CDR3 loop is CASNRGGTGQPQHF. CDR3 in DNA: TGTGCCAGCAACAGAGGGGGCACGGGTCAGCCCCAGCATTTT.

The chain employs TRBV12-3 or TRBV12-4 and TRBJ1-1; a weak D match, TRBD1 (5 bases). This CDR3 is built from 13 residues. V dropped 8 bases and J dropped 1 base, with 11 bases sitting between them. The DNA for the CDR3 is TGTGCCAGCGGCAGACAGTCGAACACTGAAGCTTTCTTT. Residues: CASGRQSNTEAFF.

This clone was recorded only once. The chain links TRBV5-1 to TRBJ1-2; 7 nucleotides agree with TRBD1. Per the germline V gene, CDR1 is SGHRS and CDR2 is YFSETQ. V lost 0 bases, J lost 9 bases, and 5 bases stayed unmatched. This CDR3 region has 13 residues. CDR3 bases: TGCGCCAGCAGCTTGGGGGACAGAGCTAGCTACACCTTC. Its protein is CASSLGDRASYTF. The whole variable domain, filled in from reference TRBV5-1 and TRBJ1-2, reads KAGVTQTPRYLIKTRGQQVTLSCSPISGHRSVSWYQQTPGQGLQFLFEYFSETQRNKGNFPGRFSGRQFSNSRSEMNVSTLELGDSALYLCASSLGDRASYTFGSGTRLTVV.

The rearrangement links TRBV4-1 to TRBJ2-1; D uncertain. This CDR3 has 16 amino acids. V was cut by 0 bases and J by 0 bases, with 9 bases left in between. CDR1 MGHRA and CDR2 YSYEKL come from the germline V gene. The CDR3 region has the DNA TGCGCCAGCAGCCAAGAGGCGGAAAGCTCCTACAATGAGCAGTTCTTC. This encodes CASSQEAESSYNEQFF.

The sample holds one count of this clone. CDR3 sequence reads: CASSFVRDTEAFF. The CDR3 DNA reads as TGTGCCAGCAGTTTTGTCAGGGACACTGAAGCTTTCTTT. The V gene is TRBV12-3 or TRBV12-4, the J gene TRBJ1-1, with D possibly TRBD1 on 5 matching bases. V lost 3 bases and J 3 bases, leaving 8 bases between the germline ends. CDR3 length: 13 amino acids.

V is TRBV9 and J is TRBJ2-2, with 12 nucleotides matching TRBD2. J lost 4 bases, V lost 0 bases, and 10 bases had no gene match. The V gene's germline CDR1 is SGDLS and CDR2 YYNGEE. The length of the CDR3 is 19 residues. Here the CDR3 reads CASSVGLAGVTVLTGELFF. For the CDR3, the DNA is TGTGCCAGCAGCGTAGGACTAGCGGGGGTAACAGTACTCACCGGGGAGCTGTTTTTT.

V and J are TRBV5-8 and TRBJ2-1; a possible D gene is TRBD1 (6 bases). Germline values: CDR1 SGHTS, CDR2 YDEGEE. This CDR3 is 15 amino acids long. With 4 bases removed from V and 0 bases from J, the gap between germline ends came to 11 bases. The CDR3 loop reads CASSIGQSSYNEQFF. The CDR3 DNA follows: TGTGCCAGCAGCATCGGACAGAGCTCCTACAATGAGCAGTTCTTC.

This clone has more than one count but fewer than ten. The rearrangement joins TRBV19 to TRBJ2-7, with D perhaps matching TRBD1 (6 bases). The CDR3 is 15 amino acids. CDR1 and CDR2 from the germline V gene are LNHDA and SQIVND (reference sequence). V was trimmed by 5 bases and J by 3 bases, leaving 17 bases between them. The chain's CDR3 is CASSFGKTGDYEQYF. CDR3 coding DNA: TGTGCCAGTAGTTTCGGGAAGACAGGAGACTACGAGCAGTACTTC.